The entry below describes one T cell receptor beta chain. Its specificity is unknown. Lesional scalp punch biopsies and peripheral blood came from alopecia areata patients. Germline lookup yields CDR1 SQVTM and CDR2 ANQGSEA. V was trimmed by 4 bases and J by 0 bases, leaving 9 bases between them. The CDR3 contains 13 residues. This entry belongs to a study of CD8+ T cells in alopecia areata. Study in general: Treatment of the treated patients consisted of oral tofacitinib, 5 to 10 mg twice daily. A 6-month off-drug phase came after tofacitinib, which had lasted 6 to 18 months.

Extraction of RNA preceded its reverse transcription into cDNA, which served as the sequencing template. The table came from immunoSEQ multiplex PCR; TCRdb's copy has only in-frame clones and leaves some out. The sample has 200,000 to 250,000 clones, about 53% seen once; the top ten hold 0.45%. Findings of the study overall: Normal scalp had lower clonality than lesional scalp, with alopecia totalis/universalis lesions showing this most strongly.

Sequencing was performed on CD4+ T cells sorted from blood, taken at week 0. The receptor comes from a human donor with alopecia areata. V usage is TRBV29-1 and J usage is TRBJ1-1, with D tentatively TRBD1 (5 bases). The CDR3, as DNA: TGCAGCGTTGGAAGGGGCCTGAACACTGAAGCTTTCTTT. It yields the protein CSVGRGLNTEAFF.